This TCR beta chain is drawn from a study of sequential checkpoint blockade in melanoma. As to treatment: randomized to nivolumab then ipilimumab (arm A) or the reverse (arm B). Patients had received no earlier DNA-damaging chemotherapy. The trim removed 5 bases at V and 3 bases at J, leaving 11 bases unmatched. The CDR3 is 18 residues long. Looked up from germline, CDR1 is SGHNT and CDR2 is YYREEE (reference sequence). Using immunoSEQ multiplex PCR, the repertoire was profiled, and TCRdb retains in-frame clones only, with some absent. The sample holds about 9,100 clones; around 75% are singletons and the top ten take around 20%.

The material was CD8+ T cells sorted from blood (inferred from file names), obtained from a patient given nivolumab and ipilimumab in sequence. This receptor was obtained from a human donor with melanoma. The chain joins TRBV5-4 to TRBJ2-2; TRBD2 matches at 12 bases. CDR3 protein: CASRVELAGGIDTGELFF. The CDR3 nucleotides are TGTGCCAGCAGGGTTGAACTAGCGGGGGGAATAGACACCGGGGAGCTGTTTTTT.